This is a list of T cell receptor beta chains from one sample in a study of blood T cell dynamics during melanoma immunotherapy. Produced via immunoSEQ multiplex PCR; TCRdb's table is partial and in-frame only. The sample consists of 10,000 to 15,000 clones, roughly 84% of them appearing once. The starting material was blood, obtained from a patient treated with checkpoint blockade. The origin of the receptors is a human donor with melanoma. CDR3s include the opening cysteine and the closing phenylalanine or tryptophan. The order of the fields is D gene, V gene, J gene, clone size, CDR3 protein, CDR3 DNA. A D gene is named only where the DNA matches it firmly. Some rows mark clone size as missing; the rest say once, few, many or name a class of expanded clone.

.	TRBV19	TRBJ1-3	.	CASTVGTPGNTIYF	TGTGCCAGTACCGTGGGTACTCCTGGAAACACCATATATTTT
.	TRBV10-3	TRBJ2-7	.	CAISEFTSYEQYF	TGTGCCATCAGTGAGTTCACCTCCTACGAGCAGTACTTC
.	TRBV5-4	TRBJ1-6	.	CASSINGQNNSPLHF	TGTGCCAGCAGCATCAACGGACAGAATAATTCACCCCTCCACTTT
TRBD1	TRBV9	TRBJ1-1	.	CASSSRQGTEAFF	TGTGCCAGCAGCTCCCGACAGGGCACTGAAGCTTTCTTT
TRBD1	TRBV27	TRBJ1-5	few	CASGRQGQEQPQHF	TGTGCCAGCGGGCGACAGGGGCAGGAACAGCCCCAGCATTTT
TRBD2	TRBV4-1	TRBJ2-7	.	CASSLSSGGSYEQYF	TGCGCCAGCAGCCTAAGTAGCGGGGGGTCCTACGAGCAGTACTTC
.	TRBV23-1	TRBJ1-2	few	CASATGTYGYTF	TGCGCCAGCGCCACAGGGACCTATGGCTACACCTTC
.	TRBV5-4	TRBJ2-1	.	CASTKGGAYNEQFF	TGTGCCAGCACCAAGGGGGGCGCCTACAATGAGCAGTTCTTC
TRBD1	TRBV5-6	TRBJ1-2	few	CASSLVGQNYGYTF	TGTGCCAGCAGCTTGGTGGGACAGAACTATGGCTACACCTTC
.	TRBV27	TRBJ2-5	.	CASGIPGFQETQYF	TGTGCCAGCGGGATTCCTGGGTTCCAAGAGACCCAGTACTTC
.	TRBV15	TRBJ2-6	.	CATSRGGANVLTF	TGTGCCACCAGCAGGGGTGGGGCCAACGTCCTGACTTTC
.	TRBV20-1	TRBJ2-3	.	CTATRADTQYF	TGCACCGCCACTCGGGCAGATACGCAGTATTTT
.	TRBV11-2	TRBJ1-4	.	CASSLDGTFNEKLFF	TGTGCCAGCAGCTTAGACGGAACCTTTAATGAAAAACTGTTTTTT
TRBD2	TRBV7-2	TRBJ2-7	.	CASSRTASGRPHEQYF	TGTGCCAGCAGCCGTACCGCCAGCGGGAGGCCCCACGAGCAGTACTTC
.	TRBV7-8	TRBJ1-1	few	CASSDRRLSPGTEAFF	TGTGCCAGCAGCGACAGGCGGTTAAGTCCGGGCACTGAAGCTTTCTTT
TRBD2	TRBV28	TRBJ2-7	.	CASTLGTSGYEQYF	TGTGCCAGCACCTTGGGGACTAGCGGTTACGAGCAGTACTTC
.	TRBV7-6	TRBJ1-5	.	CASSLKAGSGNQPQHF	TGTGCCAGCAGCTTAAAGGCAGGCAGCGGCAATCAGCCCCAGCATTTT
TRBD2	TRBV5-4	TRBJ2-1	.	CASSELAGAYNEQFF	TGTGCCAGCAGTGAACTAGCGGGAGCCTACAATGAGCAGTTCTTC
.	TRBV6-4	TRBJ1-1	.	CASSRVWDTEAFF	TGTGCCAGCAGCAGGGTTTGGGACACTGAAGCTTTCTTT
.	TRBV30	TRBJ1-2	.	CAWSMGNYGYTF	TGTGCCTGGAGTATGGGGAACTATGGCTACACCTTC
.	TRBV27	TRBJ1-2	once	CASQSGGMGGYTF	TGTGCCAGTCAAAGTGGGGGAATGGGCGGCTACACCTTC
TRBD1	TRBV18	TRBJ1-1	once	CASSNRGNTEAFF	TGTGCCAGCTCGAACAGGGGGAACACTGAAGCTTTCTTT
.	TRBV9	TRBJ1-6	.	CASSVGPIPQSSPLHF	TGTGCCAGCAGCGTGGGGCCTATCCCTCAAAGTTCACCCCTCCACTTT
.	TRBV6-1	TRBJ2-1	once	CATLTTNYNEQFF	TGTGCCACCTTGACCACCAACTACAATGAGCAGTTCTTC
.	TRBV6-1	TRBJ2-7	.	CASSVPGFTSYEQYF	TGTGCCAGCAGTGTGCCCGGGTTCACGTCCTACGAGCAGTACTTC
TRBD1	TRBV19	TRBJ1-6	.	CASTAVEGARGSPLHF	TGTGCCAGTACCGCCGTGGAGGGGGCGAGAGGTTCACCCCTCCACTTT
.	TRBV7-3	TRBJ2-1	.	CASSNRVTNEQFF	TGTGCCAGCAGCAACAGGGTTACGAATGAGCAGTTCTTC
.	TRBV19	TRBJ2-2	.	CASDAGFAGELFF	TGTGCCAGCGATGCGGGATTCGCCGGGGAGCTGTTTTTT
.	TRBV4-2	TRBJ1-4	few	CASSQEDRTVTTNEKLFF	TGTGCCAGCAGCCAAGAAGACCGGACAGTTACAACTAATGAAAAACTGTTTTTT
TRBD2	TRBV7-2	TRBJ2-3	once	CASSLWGTSGNGADTQYF	TGTGCCAGCAGCTTATGGGGGACTAGCGGGAATGGTGCAGATACGCAGTATTTT
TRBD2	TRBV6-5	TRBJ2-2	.	CASLSAAGHTGELFF	TGTGCCAGCCTATCGGCAGCGGGGCACACCGGGGAGCTGTTTTTT
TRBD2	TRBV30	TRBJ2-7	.	CAWGVAGAYEQYF	TGTGCCTGGGGGGTAGCGGGGGCCTACGAGCAGTACTTC
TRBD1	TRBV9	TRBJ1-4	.	CASSVALQGGGEKLFF	TGTGCCAGCAGCGTAGCCCTACAGGGGGGGGGTGAAAAACTGTTTTTT
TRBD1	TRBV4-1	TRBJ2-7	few	CASSQDLYRGIDEQYF	TGCGCCAGCAGCCAAGATTTGTACAGGGGGATCGACGAGCAGTACTTC
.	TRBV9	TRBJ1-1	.	CASSVLDMNTEAFF	TGTGCCAGCAGCGTACTTGACATGAACACTGAAGCTTTCTTT
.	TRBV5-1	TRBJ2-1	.	CASSSLNVADEQFF	TGCGCCAGCAGCTCTCTAAATGTAGCGGATGAGCAGTTCTTC
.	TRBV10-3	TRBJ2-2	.	CAISDGVRNTGELFF	TGTGCCATCAGCGACGGGGTAAGGAACACCGGGGAGCTGTTTTTT
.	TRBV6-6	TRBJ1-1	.	CASSTMGGTEAFF	TGTGCCAGCAGTACAATGGGGGGCACTGAAGCTTTCTTT
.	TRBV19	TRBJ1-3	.	CASTRGVGNSGNTIYF	TGTGCCAGTACCCGCGGGGTCGGGAACTCTGGAAACACCATATATTTT
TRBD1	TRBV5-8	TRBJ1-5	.	CASSLFLGQGNRASSQPQHF	TGTGCCAGCAGCTTGTTCCTAGGACAGGGGAATAGGGCTTCTAGTCAGCCCCAGCATTTT
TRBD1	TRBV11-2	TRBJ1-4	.	CASSPRGRGEKLFF	TGTGCCAGCAGCCCCAGGGGGCGGGGTGAAAAACTGTTTTTT
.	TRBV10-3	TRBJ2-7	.	CAIGGGTSYEQYF	TGTGCCATCGGGGGAGGGACATCCTACGAGCAGTACTTC
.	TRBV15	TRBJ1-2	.	CATSRDRTARGYTF	TGTGCCACCAGCAGAGATAGGACAGCTAGGGGCTACACCTTC
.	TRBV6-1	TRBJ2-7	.	CASNRAPTYEQYF	TGTGCCAGCAACCGGGCCCCAACCTACGAGCAGTACTTC
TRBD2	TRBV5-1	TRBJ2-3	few	CASSLDAGRAPDTQYF	TGCGCCAGCAGCTTGGACGCAGGGAGGGCCCCAGATACGCAGTATTTT
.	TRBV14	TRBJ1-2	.	CASSQEAGRGYGYTF	TGTGCCAGCAGCCAAGAGGCAGGGCGTGGATATGGCTACACCTTC
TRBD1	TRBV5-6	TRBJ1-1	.	CASSRMDRGYTEAFF	TGTGCCAGCAGCCGCATGGACAGGGGGTACACTGAAGCTTTCTTT
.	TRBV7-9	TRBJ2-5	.	CASSRQVRGETQYF	TGTGCCAGCAGCAGACAGGTCCGGGGAGAGACCCAGTACTTC
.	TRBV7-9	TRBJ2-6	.	CASSLVGGANVLTF	TGTGCCAGCAGCTTAGTCGGCGGGGCCAACGTCCTGACTTTC
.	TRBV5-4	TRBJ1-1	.	CASSFEGMNTEAFF	TGTGCCAGCAGCTTTGAGGGGATGAACACTGAAGCTTTCTTT
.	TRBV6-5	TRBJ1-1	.	CASSYSIIQSAFF	TGTGCCAGCAGTTACTCGATAATCCAGTCAGCTTTCTTT